These T cell receptor beta chains were read from a single sample in a study of shared clonotypes between healthy human individuals. Sequenced by immunoSEQ multiplex PCR; TCRdb stores in-frame clones only, minus some. This repertoire shows about 800,000 clones, about 97% found once; its top ten account for about 0.21%. Sequenced sample: naive CD8+ T cells sorted from blood. The receptors were sampled from a man aged 25 to 40 in good health. The CDR3 runs from the conserved cysteine through the conserved F or W. D genes are given only for firm matches. Rows give clone size only sometimes, using once, few, many, or a class for an expanded clone.

>once|NA|TRBJ1-1|TRBV30
CAWSSGLPEAFF
TGTGCCTGGAGTTCAGGGCTTCCTGAAGCTTTCTTT
>NA|NA|TRBJ2-2|TRBV7-9
CASSGRSPANTGELFF
TGTGCCAGCAGCGGGCGGTCGCCTGCGAACACCGGGGAGCTGTTTTTT
>NA|NA|TRBJ1-2|TRBV5-1
CASNGDNYGYTF
TGCGCCAGCAACGGGGACAACTATGGCTACACCTTC
>few|NA|TRBJ2-7|TRBV5-4
CASGPTYEQYF
TGTGCCAGCGGCCCCACTTACGAGCAGTACTTC
>NA|TRBD2|TRBJ2-3|TRBV5-1
CASSLGGTSQTQYF
TGCGCCAGCAGCTTGGGCGGGACTAGCCAAACGCAGTATTTT
>NA|NA|TRBJ2-7|TRBV4-1
CASSFSITYEQYF
TGCGCCAGCAGCTTCAGTATTACCTACGAGCAGTACTTC
>NA|NA|TRBJ2-7|TRBV7-9
CASSFESSVEQYF
TGTGCCAGCAGCTTTGAATCTAGCGTCGAGCAGTACTTC
>NA|TRBD2|TRBJ2-7|TRBV2
CATLRTRGAEQYF
TGTGCCACCTTAAGGACGCGGGGGGCCGAGCAGTACTTC
>NA|NA|TRBJ1-1|TRBV29-1
CSVDFQGVEAFF
TGCAGCGTTGACTTTCAAGGGGTGGAAGCTTTCTTT
>NA|NA|TRBJ1-1|TRBV2
CASSELAGLYTEAFF
TGTGCCAGCAGTGAATTAGCAGGGTTATACACTGAAGCTTTCTTT
>NA|NA|TRBJ2-6|TRBV4-1
CASSPWHVGQISGANVLTF
TGCGCCAGCAGCCCCTGGCACGTGGGACAAATCTCTGGGGCCAACGTCCTGACTTTC
>NA|NA|TRBJ1-5|TRBV18
CASSPPGGNQPQHF
TGTGCCAGCTCACCACCGGGGGGGAATCAGCCCCAGCATTTT
>NA|NA|TRBJ2-3|TRBV11-1
CASGKRGPDTQYF
TGTGCCAGCGGAAAGAGGGGCCCCGATACGCAGTATTTT
>NA|TRBD1|TRBJ1-2|TRBV9
CASSAHSRQGDGYTF
TGTGCCAGCAGCGCTCACTCACGCCAGGGGGATGGCTACACCTTC
>NA|NA|TRBJ2-2|TRBV28
CASSLTGNTGELFF
TGTGCCAGCAGTTTGACAGGGAACACCGGGGAGCTGTTTTTT
>NA|TRBD2|TRBJ2-1|TRBV11-3
CASSPGTSPNEQFF
TGTGCCAGCAGTCCCGGGACTAGCCCCAATGAGCAGTTCTTC
>NA|NA|TRBJ2-1|TRBV7-2
CASSLGANEQFF
TGTGCCAGCAGTTTAGGGGCCAATGAGCAGTTCTTC
>NA|NA|TRBJ1-1|TRBV27
CASAETVRTEAFF
TGTGCCAGCGCAGAGACTGTGAGGACTGAAGCTTTCTTT
>NA|NA|TRBJ2-1|TRBV27
CASSSTGPTYNEQFF
TGTGCCAGCAGTTCCACAGGCCCGACCTACAATGAGCAGTTCTTC
>NA|NA|TRBJ2-3|TRBV5-1
CASSHLDTQYF
TGCGCCAGCAGCCACCTGGATACGCAGTATTTT
>once|NA|TRBJ1-1|TRBV28
CASSLSRIAQAFF
TGTGCCAGCAGTTTATCCCGAATTGCCCAAGCTTTCTTT
>NA|TRBD1|TRBJ2-7|TRBV14
CASSQRQGWAYEQYF
TGTGCCAGCAGCCAACGACAGGGGTGGGCCTACGAGCAGTACTTC
>NA|TRBD1|TRBJ2-7|TRBV27
CASSMWTGDRYEQYF
TGTGCCAGCAGTATGTGGACAGGGGATCGATACGAGCAGTACTTC